This TCR beta chain was retrieved from a study of T cell responses to AZD1222 COVID-19 vaccine. Trimming removed 11 bases from V and 0 bases from J, with 17 bases in between. The CDR3 runs to 16 residues. CDR1 and CDR2 from the germline V gene are MDHEN and SYDVKM. Profiled with immunoSEQ multiplex PCR; TCRdb holds only in-frame clones, not every one. The repertoire holds 95,000 to 150,000 clones, with approximately 85% as singletons. The sample consisted of peripheral blood, taken on day 0 of AZD1222 vaccination. The chain couples TRBV28 to TRBJ1-6; no firm D call. The sequence derives from an adult in good health. Here the CDR3 DNA reads TGTGCCCCGCCCAGAGGGCTCCTCTCCTATAATTCACCCCTCCACTTT. Amino acid sequence: CAPPRGLLSYNSPLHF.